One and the same sample provided the 8 T cell receptor beta chains below, sequenced in a study of patients and donors after allogeneic stem cell transplantation. TCRdb redid the calling of the RT-PCR reads with MiXCR, one entry per CDR3 protein. Among roughly 230,000 distinct CDR3 sequences listed, roughly 14% were seen once. Material for sequencing was blood, either unsorted or a sorted T cell fraction (not recorded which). Receptors were obtained from a human donor who was either an allogeneic HSCT recipient or a stem cell or donor lymphocyte infusion donor (not recorded which). It is not recorded whose cells these are; they may come from a transplant donor.

Only a few counts were recorded for this clonotype. The rearrangement joins TRBV12-3 or TRBV12-4 to TRBJ1-2; D may be TRBD1 (6 bases). The CDR3 is made up of 15 amino acids. The V end was cut by 1 base, the J end by 3 bases, with 12 bases between. The CDR3 nucleotides are TGTGCCAGCAGTTTAGGCAGGGGCCCTTACTATGGCTACACCTTC. It yields the protein CASSLGRGPYYGYTF.

The genes are TRBV5-4 and TRBJ2-7; weak D call: TRBD2 (6 bases). The CDR3 loop spans 13 amino acids. Germline V gives CDR1 SGHNT, CDR2 YYREEE (reference sequence). The V gene lost 0 bases and the J gene lost 7 bases, with 11 bases spanning the gap. The CDR3 loop reads CASSLETGGEQYF. The DNA of the CDR3 is TGTGCCAGCAGCTTGGAGACCGGAGGGGAGCAGTACTTC.

The sample holds many counts of this clonotype. V is TRBV4-2 and J is TRBJ2-1, with a weak D call TRBD2 (6 bases). The CDR3 totals 14 residues. V was clipped by 1 base and J by 12 bases, with 16 bases between them. Germline V lookup: CDR1 LGHNA, CDR2 YNFKEQ. The CDR3 DNA follows: TGTGCCAGCAGCCAAGGGGGGACTTCTCCGACGCAGTTCTTC. Translation: CASSQGGTSPTQFF.

This clonotype was detected a few times. The chain uses TRBV9 and TRBJ2-2; D possibly corresponds to TRBD1 (5 bases). Trimming stripped 4 bases from V and 0 bases from J, with 7 bases between. CDR1 is SGDLS, CDR2 YYNGEE, per germline. The CDR3 length is 14 residues. DNA of the CDR3: TGTGCCAGCAGCCAGACAGCGAACACCGGGGAGCTGTTTTTT. It translates to CASSQTANTGELFF.

The table lists this clonotype with many counts. The chain recombines TRBV13 with TRBJ2-1, with 8 bases fitting TRBD2. Trimming took 5 bases from V and 7 from J; bases not matched to a gene: 13. The germline V gene has CDR1 PRHDT and CDR2 FYEKMQ (reference sequence). The length of the CDR3 is 16 residues. The CDR3 protein is CASSPGGTTLVNEQFF. The CDR3 DNA is TGTGCCAGCAGCCCGGGGGGGACTACCCTAGTGAATGAGCAGTTCTTC.

Notes on this clonotype: A junction end diverges from the germline sequence, so it may reflect a read error. The J gene is TRBJ2-5, the V gene TRBV6-2 or TRBV6-3; 12 nucleotides match TRBD2. CDR1 MNHEY and CDR2 SVGEGT come from the germline V gene. The CDR3 extends over 15 amino acids. CDR3 nucleotide sequence: TGTGCCAGCAGTTACTGGACTAGCGGGGAAGAGAACCAGTACTTC. Translating gives CASSYWTSGEENQYF.

The gene calls are TRBV28 and TRBJ2-2, with 9 bases fitting TRBD1. The CDR3 is 18 amino acids. Looked up from germline, CDR1 is MDHEN and CDR2 is SYDVKM. Germline trimming cut 3 bases from V and 0 bases from J; bases unmatched to any gene: 8. The CDR3 DNA reads TGTGCCAGCAGTTTGGCCCTTTGGGACAGGGCGAACACCGGGGAGCTGTTTTTT. Protein: CASSLALWDRANTGELFF.

The V call is TRBV20-1, the J call TRBJ2-1, with TRBD2 matching 7 bases. The junction had 3 bases not matched to a gene; V was cut back by 0 bases and J by 1 base. This CDR3 spans 15 amino acids. Germline assignment: CDR1 DFQATT and CDR2 SNEGSKA (reference sequence). CDR3 nucleotide sequence: TGCAGTGCTAGAGATCTAGCGGTATCCTACAATGAGCAGTTCTTC. Amino acid sequence: CSARDLAVSYNEQFF.